The 20 T cell receptor beta chains below come from one sample, sequenced in a study of blood T cells in healthy people across ages. A sample-barcoded 5' primer and a J-beta primer mix were used in a second PCR of roughly 6 to 11 cycles. A single record per CDR3 protein comes from TCRdb applying MiXCR to the 5' RACE reads. The data contain fewer than 700,000 distinct CDR3 sequences, around 48% of them singletons. The sequencing input was blood. These receptor sequences come from a man older than 75 in good health.

This clonotype was picked up many times. The germline gene is not matched at one end of the junction; a read error may be the cause. The chain joins TRBV7-2 to TRBJ2-1; D gene uncertain. The CDR3 covers 11 residues. Germline lookup yields CDR1 SGHTA and CDR2 FQGNSA. CDR3 region: CASSLADEQFF. The CDR3 nucleotides read TGCGCCAGCAGCTTGGCGGATGAGCAGTTCTTC. The full variable domain, completed using reference TRBV7-2 and TRBJ2-1, is GAGVSQSPSNKVTEKGKDVELRCDPISGHTALYWYRQSLGQGLEFLIYFQGNSAPDKSGLPSDRFSAERTGGSVSTLTIQRTQQEDSAVYLCASSLADEQFFGPGTRLTVL.

The V and J genes are TRBV20-1 and TRBJ1-2; TRBD1 matches at 9 bases. This CDR3 spans 16 amino acids. The germline CDR1 and CDR2 sequences are DFQATT and SNEGSKA (reference sequence). V lost 6 bases to trimming and J lost 4 bases; unmatched junction nucleotides: 15. The CDR3 nucleotides read TGCAGTGCCACCACAGGGGGCCTCATCGCGAGCTATGGCTACACCTTC. Its protein product is CSATTGGLIASYGYTF.

V is TRBV12-3 or TRBV12-4 and J is TRBJ1-2; TRBD1 is a possible D gene (5 bases). V lost 3 bases and J 4 bases, leaving 15 bases between the germline ends. This CDR3 is 15 amino acids long. The CDR3 DNA reads TGTGCCAGCAGTTTGACAGTGGCCCTAACCTATGGCTACACCTTC. Protein: CASSLTVALTYGYTF.

This clonotype was recorded a few times. The rearrangement uses TRBV12-3 or TRBV12-4 and TRBJ2-3; D possibly uses TRBD1 or TRBD2 (6 bases each). V lost 0 bases, J lost 2 bases, and 12 bases lay in between. The CDR3 has 16 residues. The CDR3 sequence is CASSLALWGATDTQYF. The CDR3 bases are TGTGCCAGCAGTTTAGCGTTGTGGGGGGCCACAGATACGCAGTATTTT.

This clonotype has just a few counts. The chain joins TRBV3-1 to TRBJ2-5; tentatively, D is TRBD2 (7 bases). V shed 8 bases and J shed 11 bases, with 21 bases lying between them. Germline CDR1 LGHDT, CDR2 YNNKEL (reference sequence). The CDR3 has 13 amino acids. The CDR3 here is CASHSRGVREQYF. In DNA form, the CDR3 reads TGTGCCAGCCACAGCAGGGGTGTGCGGGAGCAGTACTTC.

This clonotype has ten or more counts. This chain connects TRBV7-2 to TRBJ2-6; D unresolved. Germline values: CDR1 SGHTA, CDR2 FQGNSA. This CDR3 has 18 amino acids. V lost 1 base to trimming and J lost 0 bases, with 13 bases between them. In DNA, the CDR3 is TGTGCCAGCAGCTTAGTCGGGCAGGCCTTCTCTGGGGCCAACGTCCTGACTTTC. The encoded protein is CASSLVGQAFSGANVLTF.

This clonotype was counted a few times. The chain employs TRBV11-2 and TRBJ2-5; D is perhaps TRBD1 or TRBD2 (5 bases each). The germline V gene has CDR1 SGHAT and CDR2 FQNNGV. The V and J ends lost 3 bases and 7 bases respectively, with 12 bases between them. CDR3 size: 13 residues. The CDR3 DNA sequence: TGTGCCAGCAGCTTGAGGGACCTGCGGACCCAGTACTTC. This sequence encodes CASSLRDLRTQYF.

The V call is TRBV10-3, the J call TRBJ2-7; 11 bases fit TRBD2. CDR3 length: 14 residues. With V trimmed by 3 bases and J by 3 bases, 1 base remained unmatched. Germline V gene lookup returns CDR1 ENHRY and CDR2 SYGVKD. CDR3 in DNA: TGTGCCATCAGTGATAGCGGGGGGGTCTACGAGCAGTACTTC. Its protein product is CAISDSGGVYEQYF.

This clonotype was seen a few times. V and J are TRBV6-4 and TRBJ2-1; 7 positions agree with TRBD2. Germline V gene lookup returns CDR1 MRHNA and CDR2 SNTAGT. V shed 5 bases, J shed 7 bases, and the junction held 8 bases outside the gene matches. The CDR3 has 14 amino acids. CDR3 nucleotides: TGTGCCAGCAGTCAATACCAAGCGGGAAATGAGCAGTTCTTC. Its protein product is CASSQYQAGNEQFF.

V gene TRBV10-3 combines with J gene TRBJ1-4, with 10 bases identical to TRBD1. The CDR3 covers 14 residues. Looked up from germline, CDR1 is ENHRY and CDR2 is SYGVKD. With 5 bases clipped from V and 6 bases from J, the junction kept 3 bases outside the gene matches. CDR3 nucleotides: TGTGCCATCAGTCCAGGGACAGGGGATGAAAAACTGTTTTTT. This sequence encodes CAISPGTGDEKLFF.

The chain employs TRBV24-1 and TRBJ2-3, with 8 bases matching TRBD2. CDR1 is KGHDR, CDR2 SFDVKD, per germline. V dropped 10 bases and J dropped 3; count of bases not matched to a gene: 14. CDR3 size: 16 residues. The CDR3 DNA reads TGTGCCACTCAGATAGCGGGCCGGGAGGGGACAGATACGCAGTATTTT. It encodes CATQIAGREGTDTQYF.

CDR3 nucleotide sequence: TGTGCCAGCAGCTTGGATACAGGCTACACCTTC. Translating it yields CASSLDTGYTF. This chain joins TRBV5-5 and TRBJ1-2; no clear D. This CDR3 contains 11 residues. Germline CDR1 SGHKS, CDR2 YYEKEE (reference sequence). The V and J ends lost 0 bases and 8 bases respectively, with 5 bases between them.

For this clonotype: A clone one base away is much larger, so this may be a read error. V is TRBV7-9 and J is TRBJ1-4, with a weak D call TRBD1 (5 bases). The CDR3 runs to 16 residues. Trimming pared 5 bases from V and 0 bases from J, leaving 13 bases between. Germline V gives CDR1 SEHNR, CDR2 FQNEAQ (reference sequence). DNA of the CDR3: TGTGCCAGCAGCGACGAGACAGACGCAACTAATGAAAAACTGTTTTTT. Its translation is CASSDETDATNEKLFF.

The chain has TRBV5-1 and TRBJ2-1; 12 bases are a match to TRBD2. Germline V gives CDR1 SGHRS, CDR2 YFSETQ. V lost 4 bases to trimming and J lost 9 bases; unmatched junction nucleotides: 14. CDR3 length equals 17 residues. In DNA form, the CDR3 reads TGCGCCAGCAGCCCACATTTTTTAGCGGGACTAGCGGGTGAGCAGTTCTTC. Protein product: CASSPHFLAGLAGEQFF.

This clonotype turned up a few times. The chain carries TRBV11-2 and TRBJ2-7; D perhaps matches TRBD1 (6 bases). V lost 4 bases and J lost 2, with 24 bases in between. The CDR3 consists of 18 residues. From germline, CDR1 is SGHAT and CDR2 FQNNGV. The CDR3 nucleotides are TGTGCCAGCAGCTCCCCTCCCGGGACATCTTTGGCGACCTACGAGCAGTACTTC. Its translation is CASSSPPGTSLATYEQYF. The complete variable domain, with remaining parts taken from reference TRBV11-2 and TRBJ2-7, reads EAGVAQSPRYKIIEKRQSVAFWCNPISGHATLYWYQQILGQGPKLLIQFQNNGVVDDSQLPKDRFSAERLKGVDSTLKIQPAKLEDSAVYLCASSSPPGTSLATYEQYFGPGTRLTVT.

As for this clonotype: This may arise from a read error, as a much more abundant clone is one base away. The chain carries TRBV6-5 and TRBJ2-7; 7 positions match TRBD2. Trimming at V came to 6 bases and at J to 0 bases, leaving 11 bases not matched to a gene. The CDR3 has 16 residues. CDR1 and CDR2 from the germline V gene are MNHEY and SVGAGI. Here the CDR3 DNA reads TGTGCCAGCAGGTCCTTCGCTAGCGGTGCCTCCTACGAGCAGTACTTC. Its translation is CASRSFASGASYEQYF.

This clonotype was found many times. V is TRBV29-1 and J is TRBJ2-3, with 7 bases identical to TRBD2. This CDR3 has 13 amino acids. Losses at the gene ends were 4 bases for V and 3 bases for J; bases not matched to a gene: 4. Looked up from germline, CDR1 is SQVTM and CDR2 is ANQGSEA. The CDR3 region has the DNA TGCAGCGTTGTCCCAGCGGGGACAGATACGCAGTATTTT. Translation: CSVVPAGTDTQYF.

This CDR3 reads CASGFRGQGMGTTEAFF. The CDR3 region has the DNA TGTGCCAGCGGGTTCCGGGGACAGGGTATGGGTACTACTGAAGCTTTCTTT. The gene calls are TRBV12-3 or TRBV12-4 and TRBJ1-1, with 9 bases aligning to TRBD1. The junction had 18 bases not matched to a gene; V was cut back by 8 bases and J by 5 bases. The CDR3 loop spans 17 amino acids.

V gene TRBV20-1 combines with J gene TRBJ1-1; the D is unclear. V was clipped by 6 bases and J by 7 bases, with 9 bases between them. This CDR3 contains 10 residues. Per germline, CDR1 DFQATT and CDR2 SNEGSKA (reference sequence). CDR3 nucleotides: TGCAGTGCGAAGACGTATGAAGCTTTCTTT. Protein product: CSAKTYEAFF.

This clonotype has only a few counts. The chain has TRBV3-1 and TRBJ1-2, with D tentatively TRBD1 (6 bases). CDR1 is LGHDT, CDR2 YNNKEL, per germline (reference sequence). The V gene lost 7 bases and the J gene lost 4 bases, with 13 bases spanning the gap. CDR3 size: 13 residues. CDR3 residues: CASTTGGAYGYTF. CDR3 in DNA: TGTGCCAGCACTACGGGGGGGGCCTATGGCTACACCTTC.